The 26 T cell receptor beta chains reported below all come from one sample, sequenced in a study of T cell responses to AZD1222 COVID-19 vaccine. Assay used: immunoSEQ multiplex PCR; TCRdb lists only in-frame clones, some missing. This table holds about 140,000 clones, roughly 90% found once. Sequences were derived from peripheral blood, sampled on day 0 of AZD1222 vaccination. The origin of the receptors is an adult in good health.

The chain couples TRBV14 to TRBJ2-5, with D possibly called TRBD1 or TRBD2 (5 bases each). The CDR3 spans 15 residues. Germline CDR1 and CDR2: SGHDN and FVKESK. V was shortened by 3 bases and J by 7 bases, with 18 bases between the two germline ends. CDR3 in DNA: TGTGCCAGCAGCCAGAACCCGGGGCTAGTTGCGACCCAGTACTTC. Amino acid sequence: CASSQNPGLVATQYF.

This chain links TRBV4-1 with TRBJ1-1, with a possible D match to TRBD1 (6 bases). V lost 0 bases and J 0 bases, leaving 14 bases between the germline ends. Germline values: CDR1 MGHRA, CDR2 YSYEKL. The CDR3 sequence is 17 residues long. CDR3 region: CASSQDRGLTLNTEAFF. The CDR3 DNA reads as TGCGCCAGCAGCCAAGACAGGGGTCTGACCCTGAACACTGAAGCTTTCTTT.

The chain couples TRBV5-4 to TRBJ2-7; D perhaps matches TRBD2 (6 bases). CDR3 length: 15 amino acids. The ends were cut back, 3 bases at V and 5 bases at J, with 18 bases in the middle. Germline V lookup: CDR1 SGHNT, CDR2 YYREEE (reference sequence). CDR3 region: CASSYPFGRSDEQYF. CDR3 in DNA: TGTGCCAGCAGCTACCCCTTCGGGAGATCCGACGAGCAGTACTTC.

This chain joins TRBV6-6 and TRBJ1-5; D is possibly TRBD1 (5 bases). Per the germline V gene, CDR1 is MNHNY and CDR2 is SVGAGI (reference sequence). This CDR3 comprises 11 residues. V was cut by 6 bases and J by 9 bases, with 9 bases left in between. For the CDR3, the DNA is TGTGCCAGCAGAACAGGCTGGCCCCAGCATTTT. Translated, it gives CASRTGWPQHF.

This chain uses TRBV7-2 with TRBJ2-1; tentatively, D is TRBD1 (7 bases). The V gene's germline CDR1 is SGHTA and CDR2 FQGNSA. The CDR3 covers 14 residues. The V and J ends lost 4 bases and 4 bases respectively, with 11 bases between them. CDR3 sequence reads: CASSWGDSYNEQFF. The DNA of the CDR3 is TGTGCCAGCAGCTGGGGGGACAGTTACAATGAGCAGTTCTTC.

This clone showed up just once. The V call is TRBV6-5, the J call TRBJ1-2; 7 bases map to TRBD1. The V and J ends lost 0 bases and 4 bases, in that order; junction bases with no gene match: 5. This CDR3 is built from 15 residues. CDR1 and CDR2 from the germline V gene are MNHEY and SVGAGI. This CDR3 reads CASSYSGDSSYGYTF. In DNA, the CDR3 is TGTGCCAGCAGTTACTCGGGGGACAGTTCCTATGGCTACACCTTC.

This chain connects TRBV19 to TRBJ1-2; TRBD1 aligns across 8 bases. Unmatched junction bases numbered 6, after V lost 6 bases and J lost 6 bases. CDR1 LNHDA and CDR2 SQIVND come from the germline V gene (reference sequence). This CDR3 is 13 amino acids long. Written as DNA, the CDR3 is TGTGCCAGTAGGGTCGACAGGGGTAATGGCTACACCTTC. Its translation is CASRVDRGNGYTF. Complete variable domain (other parts from reference TRBV19 and TRBJ1-2): DGGITQSPKYLFRKEGQNVTLSCEQNLNHDAMYWYRQDPGQGLRLIYYSQIVNDFQKGDIAEGYSVSREKKESFPLTVTSAQKNPTAFYLCASRVDRGNGYTFGSGTRLTVV.

This rearrangement joins TRBV7-8 to TRBJ1-5; 7 bases are shared with TRBD1. V was pared by 5 bases and J by 2 bases, with 3 bases of the junction left unmatched. This CDR3 has 14 residues. CDR1 and CDR2 from the germline V gene are SGHVS and FQNEAQ. CDR3 sequence: CASSGTVRNQPQHF. As DNA, the CDR3 is TGTGCCAGCAGCGGGACAGTGCGCAATCAGCCCCAGCATTTT.

This chain uses TRBV4-2 with TRBJ2-3; no clear D gene. This CDR3 spans 15 amino acids. CDR1 LGHNA and CDR2 YNFKEQ come from the germline V gene. V shed 2 bases and J shed 2 bases, with 11 bases lying between them. CDR3 residues: CASSQYSSYTDTQYF. CDR3 in DNA: TGTGCCAGCAGCCAATACTCATCGTACACAGATACGCAGTATTTT.

The chain has TRBV15 and TRBJ1-6; TRBD1 might be the D (6 bases). CDR1 and CDR2 (germline): LNHNV, YYDKDF (reference sequence). The CDR3 length is 14 residues. V was pared by 9 bases and J by 7 bases, with 16 bases between. CDR3 nucleotide sequence: TGTGCCACGAGGCAGAGCCAGGGGAATTCACCCCTCCACTTT. Encoded protein: CATRQSQGNSPLHF.

The chain is built from TRBV6-5 and TRBJ1-2, with 7 bases fitting TRBD1. In germline, CDR1 is MNHEY, CDR2 SVGAGI. The CDR3 consists of 14 residues. Trimming at V came to 6 bases and at J to 4 bases, leaving 8 bases not matched to a gene. The CDR3 loop is CASRIDRAAYGYTF. The CDR3, as DNA: TGTGCCAGCAGGATCGACAGGGCGGCCTATGGCTACACCTTC.

This chain connects TRBV10-3 to TRBJ1-5; weak D call: TRBD1 (6 bases). The CDR3 length is 17 residues. Per germline, CDR1 ENHRY and CDR2 SYGVKD. V was shortened by 0 bases and J by 7 bases, with 19 bases between the two germline ends. CDR3 coding DNA: TGTGCCATCAGTGAGTCACGTGCGAGGGGGACGATGCAGCCCCAGCATTTT. It translates to CAISESRARGTMQPQHF.

This clone was seen once. The chain couples TRBV18 to TRBJ1-2; D ambiguous. CDR1 and CDR2 from the germline V gene are KGHSH and LQKENI. V was cut by 4 bases and J by 1 base, with 7 bases left in between. The CDR3 is 13 residues long. The CDR3 reads CASSLDSNYGYTF. The CDR3 coding sequence is TGTGCCAGCTCACTGGATAGTAACTATGGCTACACCTTC.

This clone appeared a single time. This chain uses TRBV2 with TRBJ2-1; no definite D call. The germline V gene encodes CDR1 SNHLY and CDR2 FYNNEI. V lost 0 bases to trimming and J lost 15 bases, with 12 bases between them. The CDR3 consists of 12 residues. Here the CDR3 reads CASSEARSSPFF. The DNA of the CDR3 is TGTGCCAGCAGTGAAGCGCGGTCGTCACCGTTCTTC.

The chain employs TRBV15 and TRBJ2-1; perhaps TRBD1 as D (7 bases). Germline-derived CDR1 and CDR2 are LNHNV and YYDKDF (reference sequence). The CDR3 is 11 residues long. V dropped 7 bases and J dropped 9 bases, with 10 bases sitting between them. CDR3 coding DNA: TGTGCCACCACCCAGGGGGGTGAGCAGTTCTTC. It translates to CATTQGGEQFF.

In its sample, this clone was seen a few times. The chain links TRBV2 to TRBJ2-1, with 7 bases fitting TRBD1. With 2 bases clipped from V and 7 bases from J, the junction kept 11 bases outside the gene matches. CDR3 length: 16 residues. Germline V CDR1 and CDR2: SNHLY, FYNNEI. This CDR3 reads CASSETRQGPRNEQFF. The CDR3 DNA is TGTGCCAGCAGTGAAACCCGACAGGGCCCTCGGAATGAGCAGTTCTTC.

This chain connects TRBV11-2 to TRBJ2-3; D could derive from TRBD1 or TRBD2 (6 bases each). Germline lookup yields CDR1 SGHAT and CDR2 FQNNGV. CDR3 length equals 17 residues. Deletions cut 4 bases from V and 0 bases from J, with 17 bases between. The CDR3 region has the DNA TGTGCCAGCAGCTCATACCCGAGGGGGGCGAGCACAGATACGCAGTATTTT. The encoded protein is CASSSYPRGASTDTQYF.

The chain is built from TRBV5-5 and TRBJ1-1, with D hard to call. Trimming took 0 bases from V and 1 from J, leaving 10 bases between them. Germline CDR1 SGHKS, CDR2 YYEKEE (reference sequence). The CDR3 runs 15 residues. This CDR3 reads CASSLDEVRNTEAFF. CDR3 nucleotide sequence: TGTGCCAGCAGCTTGGACGAGGTTCGGAACACTGAAGCTTTCTTT. Full variable domain (remainder filled in from reference TRBV5-5 and TRBJ1-1): DAGVTQSPTHLIKTRGQQVTLRCSPISGHKSVSWYQQVLGQGPQFIFQYYEKEERGRGNFPDRFSARQFPNYSSELNVNALLLGDSALYLCASSLDEVRNTEAFFGQGTRLTVV.

The CDR3 sequence is CSAGTGFGELFF. For the CDR3, the DNA is TGCAGCGCTGGGACAGGGTTCGGGGAGCTGTTTTTT. This chain uses TRBV29-1 with TRBJ2-2; the match to TRBD1 covers 9 bases. This CDR3 contains 12 residues. From germline, CDR1 is SQVTM and CDR2 ANQGSEA. V lost 7 bases, J lost 7 bases, and 4 bases stayed unmatched.

V and J are TRBV18 and TRBJ2-5; D not resolved. Trimming left V 3 bases short and J 4 bases short, with 9 bases between. The germline CDR1 and CDR2 sequences are KGHSH and LQKENI. This CDR3 has 13 amino acids. Here the CDR3 DNA reads TGTGCCAGCTCACCGTCACGGTTAGAGACCCAGTACTTC. Translation: CASSPSRLETQYF.

This chain joins TRBV3-1 (or the pseudogene TRBV3-2) and TRBJ2-7, with 10 bases fitting TRBD2. Trimming removed 3 bases from V and 6 bases from J; junction bases left unmatched: 5. Germline V gene lookup returns CDR1 LGHDT and CDR2 YNNKEL (reference sequence). This CDR3 spans 14 amino acids. The DNA for the CDR3 is TGTGCCAGCAGCCAGGTAGCGGGGGGTCTCGAGCAGTACTTC. This translates into CASSQVAGGLEQYF.

This chain connects TRBV5-4 to TRBJ2-7; TRBD2 aligns across 7 bases. The CDR3 extends over 14 amino acids. CDR1 SGHNT and CDR2 YYREEE come from the germline V gene (reference sequence). The J segment lost 4 bases and the V segment lost 3 bases, leaving 7 bases of the junction unmatched. The CDR3, as DNA: TGTGCCAGCAGCTGGGGGGGGGAAATGTACGAGCAGTACTTC. Translation gives CASSWGGEMYEQYF.

The chain is built from TRBV6-6 and TRBJ1-1; weak D call: TRBD1 (5 bases). This CDR3 contains 14 residues. Germline assignment: CDR1 MNHNY and CDR2 SVGAGI (reference sequence). V lost 0 bases and J 4 bases, leaving 9 bases between the germline ends. Here the CDR3 reads CASSYSTGGTEAFF. CDR3 nucleotides: TGTGCCAGCAGTTACTCGACGGGGGGCACTGAAGCTTTCTTT.

The chain employs TRBV10-3 and TRBJ1-3, with D hard to call. Per the germline V gene, CDR1 is ENHRY and CDR2 is SYGVKD. The V and J ends lost 7 bases and 0 bases respectively, with 7 bases between them. This CDR3 is 13 amino acids long. This CDR3 is CAIMGHSGNTIYF. The CDR3 DNA reads as TGTGCCATCATGGGTCACTCTGGAAACACCATATATTTT.

J is TRBJ1-1 and V is TRBV5-1, with TRBD1 as a possible D gene (5 bases). Deletions cut 0 bases from V and 0 bases from J, with 15 bases between. The germline gives CDR1 SGHRS, CDR2 YFSETQ. This CDR3 contains 17 residues. The DNA of the CDR3 is TGCGCCAGCAGCTTGGCCGGTGGGGCGGGGTTGAACACTGAAGCTTTCTTT. It yields the protein CASSLAGGAGLNTEAFF.

The chain links TRBV11-2 to TRBJ1-5; no firm D call. V dropped 1 base and J dropped 4 bases, with 5 bases sitting between them. Germline-derived CDR1 and CDR2 are SGHAT and FQNNGV. The CDR3 extends over 13 amino acids. CDR3 bases: TGTGCCAGCAGCTTAGTAGTTAATCAGCCCCAGCATTTT. This translates into CASSLVVNQPQHF.